A selection of T cell receptor beta chains follows, all from one sample in a study of early T cells in non-severe SARS-CoV-2 infection. TCRdb called the 5' RACE reads again in MiXCR, with one record for every CDR3 protein. Found here are about 110,000 distinct CDR3 sequences, around 10% of them singletons; the top ten hold 3% to 3.5%. The sample comprised whole blood. The receptor set was obtained from an adult who was a healthcare worker with PCR-confirmed SARS-CoV-2 infection or an uninfected control (not recorded which). Each CDR3 is given with its conserved first and last residue. Each record gives: clone size, V gene, D gene, J gene, CDR3 DNA, CDR3 protein. The D gene is left open where the match is weak. A clone size is listed for some rows: how often the clone was seen (once, few, many), or a class if it is expanded.

>NA|TRBV5-5|TRBD2|TRBJ2-3
TGTGCCTCGGGGGGGCTAGCAAGCACAGATACGCAGTATTTT
CASGGLASTDTQYF
>NA|TRBV12-3/TRBV12-4|NA|TRBJ1-6
TGTGCCAGCAGTTTGTGGATAAGAGGAACAGGGAATTCACCCCTCCACTTT
CASSLWIRGTGNSPLHF
>few|TRBV7-3|NA|TRBJ1-6
TGTGCCAGCAGCTCCTCAGGGTCCTCCGCGGGAAATTCACCCCTCCACTTT
CASSSSGSSAGNSPLHF
>few|TRBV19|NA|TRBJ1-1
TGTGCCAGTAGTTCAGGGGTTGAAGCTTTCTTT
CASSSGVEAFF
>many|TRBV11-2|NA|TRBJ2-1
TGTGCCAGCAGCTTAGTTGGTAGATCCTACAATGAGCAGTTCTTC
CASSLVGRSYNEQFF
>many|TRBV28|NA|TRBJ1-1
TGTGCCAGCGGGCCAGTGGGGGGTGAAGCTTTCTTT
CASGPVGGEAFF
>many|TRBV12-3/TRBV12-4|NA|TRBJ1-2
TGTGCCAGCACTTATGGCAGGGCTCGGGATGGCTACACCTTC
CASTYGRARDGYTF
>many|TRBV12-3/TRBV12-4|NA|TRBJ2-1
TGTGCCAGCAGCCCAGGGGAGAATGAGCAGTTCTTC
CASSPGENEQFF
>NA|TRBV7-2|TRBD1|TRBJ2-7
TGTGCCAGCAGCACCACCGGGACAGGGGGCCGCGAGCAGTACTTC
CASSTTGTGGREQYF
>few|TRBV30|NA|TRBJ1-3
TGTGCCTGGAGTTCTGCCTCTGGAAACACCATATATTTT
CAWSSASGNTIYF
>many|TRBV7-6|NA|TRBJ1-1
TGTGCCAGCGGAAGCGGGGGGAACACTGAAGCTTTCTTT
CASGSGGNTEAFF
>NA|TRBV4-1|TRBD1|TRBJ2-2
TGCGCCAGCAGCCCATCGGGACAGGTGGAAAACACCGGGGAGCTGTTTTTT
CASSPSGQVENTGELFF
>NA|TRBV10-3|NA|TRBJ2-1
TGTGCCATCAGTGAGTCTCGTAGGCTAGCGCCAGGCAATGAGCAGTTCTTC
CAISESRRLAPGNEQFF
>NA|TRBV29-1|NA|TRBJ1-1
TGCAGCGTTTGTAACCGCTTGAACACTGAAGCTTTCTTT
CSVCNRLNTEAFF
>few|TRBV11-3|TRBD2|TRBJ2-1
TGTGCCAGCAGCTTAGGCGGGAGGGCCTTAAGTGAGCAGTTCTTC
CASSLGGRALSEQFF
>few|TRBV4-1|TRBD2|TRBJ2-1
TGCGCCAGCAGCCCCCCCCCCGGGCGGGGGAACTACAATGAGCAGTTCTTC
CASSPPPGRGNYNEQFF
>few|TRBV5-5|NA|TRBJ1-2
TGTGCCAGCAGCTTGGGACAGGTCGTTGGCTACACCTTC
CASSLGQVVGYTF
>few|TRBV12-3/TRBV12-4|TRBD2|TRBJ2-1
TGTGCCAGCAGCCCACTGGGGACTAGCATCTCCTACAATGAGCAGTTCTTC
CASSPLGTSISYNEQFF
>few|TRBV12-3/TRBV12-4|NA|TRBJ2-2
TGTGCCAGCGGTCGAGCCGGGGAGCTGTTTTTT
CASGRAGELFF
>many|TRBV28|TRBD1|TRBJ1-5
TGTGCCAGCCAAAGTGGACAGGGGAATCAGCCCCAGCATTTT
CASQSGQGNQPQHF
>many|TRBV30|NA|TRBJ1-1
TGTGCCTGGATGTCAGGGAACACTGAAGCTTTCTTT
CAWMSGNTEAFF
>few|TRBV11-2|NA|TRBJ1-2
TGTGCCAGCAGCTTAGTCGGAGGAGCTTATGGCTACACCTTC
CASSLVGGAYGYTF
>NA|TRBV3-1|NA|TRBJ1-4
TGTGCCAGCAGCCAAGAAAGGGGAGGGACTAATGAAAAACTGTTTTTT
CASSQERGGTNEKLFF
>NA|TRBV25-1|NA|TRBJ1-2
TGTGCCAGCAGTCCTGAGGGGGGGACTAGGACCTTCAATGGCTACACCTTC
CASSPEGGTRTFNGYTF
>many|TRBV30|NA|TRBJ2-2
TGTGCCTGGAGCCCACGACAGGCGGGCGGGGAGCTGTTTTTT
CAWSPRQAGGELFF
>few|TRBV29-1|NA|TRBJ2-5
TGCAGCGGCGCCCGGACGGCCAGGGAGACCCAGTACTTC
CSGARTARETQYF
>many|TRBV5-5|NA|TRBJ1-1
TGTGCCAGCAGCTTTTCACTGAATATGAACACTGAAGCTTTCTTT
CASSFSLNMNTEAFF
>many|TRBV29-1|TRBD1|TRBJ1-1
TGCAGCGGCGCCACAGGGGGCACTGAAGCTTTCTTT
CSGATGGTEAFF
>many|TRBV6-6|NA|TRBJ2-7
TGTGCCAGCAGCCTCGACGGATACGAGCAGTACTTC
CASSLDGYEQYF
>NA|TRBV4-2|TRBD2|TRBJ2-1
TGTGCCAGCAGCCAAGATGCCGGGGGGGCCTACAATGAGCAGTTCTTC
CASSQDAGGAYNEQFF
>few|TRBV10-2|NA|TRBJ1-5
TGCGCCAGCAGTCCAACTACAGTGGAACAGCCCCAGCATTTT
CASSPTTVEQPQHF
>many|TRBV4-1|NA|TRBJ1-6
TGCGCCAGCAGCCCCCCGACAAAATCACCCCTCCACTTT
CASSPPTKSPLHF
>NA|TRBV29-1|NA|TRBJ2-7
TGCAGCGTTGAAGGGGGGCTAAGCTCCTACGAGCAGTACTTC
CSVEGGLSSYEQYF
>many|TRBV29-1|NA|TRBJ2-1
TGCAGCGTTGCTCCCCGGTTATACAATGAGCAGTTCTTC
CSVAPRLYNEQFF
>few|TRBV5-1|TRBD1|TRBJ1-2
TGCGCCAGCAGCTCAAGGGCGACAGGGGGCAATGGCTACACCTTC
CASSSRATGGNGYTF
>NA|TRBV7-8|NA|TRBJ2-7
TGTGCCAGCAGTTCCCGGGACGGGAGCTCCTACGAGCAGTACTTC
CASSSRDGSSYEQYF
>NA|TRBV3-1|NA|TRBJ2-4
TGTGCCAGCAGCCAAGCGCCCCTAGCCAAAAACATTCAGTACTTC
CASSQAPLAKNIQYF
>many|TRBV20-1|TRBD2|TRBJ2-3
TGCAGTGCTAGAGTACTAGCGGGAGTCCCAGATACGCAGTATTTT
CSARVLAGVPDTQYF
>few|TRBV12-3/TRBV12-4|TRBD1|TRBJ2-3
TGTGCCAGCAGTTCGGGACAGGTGGCAGATACGCAGTATTTT
CASSSGQVADTQYF